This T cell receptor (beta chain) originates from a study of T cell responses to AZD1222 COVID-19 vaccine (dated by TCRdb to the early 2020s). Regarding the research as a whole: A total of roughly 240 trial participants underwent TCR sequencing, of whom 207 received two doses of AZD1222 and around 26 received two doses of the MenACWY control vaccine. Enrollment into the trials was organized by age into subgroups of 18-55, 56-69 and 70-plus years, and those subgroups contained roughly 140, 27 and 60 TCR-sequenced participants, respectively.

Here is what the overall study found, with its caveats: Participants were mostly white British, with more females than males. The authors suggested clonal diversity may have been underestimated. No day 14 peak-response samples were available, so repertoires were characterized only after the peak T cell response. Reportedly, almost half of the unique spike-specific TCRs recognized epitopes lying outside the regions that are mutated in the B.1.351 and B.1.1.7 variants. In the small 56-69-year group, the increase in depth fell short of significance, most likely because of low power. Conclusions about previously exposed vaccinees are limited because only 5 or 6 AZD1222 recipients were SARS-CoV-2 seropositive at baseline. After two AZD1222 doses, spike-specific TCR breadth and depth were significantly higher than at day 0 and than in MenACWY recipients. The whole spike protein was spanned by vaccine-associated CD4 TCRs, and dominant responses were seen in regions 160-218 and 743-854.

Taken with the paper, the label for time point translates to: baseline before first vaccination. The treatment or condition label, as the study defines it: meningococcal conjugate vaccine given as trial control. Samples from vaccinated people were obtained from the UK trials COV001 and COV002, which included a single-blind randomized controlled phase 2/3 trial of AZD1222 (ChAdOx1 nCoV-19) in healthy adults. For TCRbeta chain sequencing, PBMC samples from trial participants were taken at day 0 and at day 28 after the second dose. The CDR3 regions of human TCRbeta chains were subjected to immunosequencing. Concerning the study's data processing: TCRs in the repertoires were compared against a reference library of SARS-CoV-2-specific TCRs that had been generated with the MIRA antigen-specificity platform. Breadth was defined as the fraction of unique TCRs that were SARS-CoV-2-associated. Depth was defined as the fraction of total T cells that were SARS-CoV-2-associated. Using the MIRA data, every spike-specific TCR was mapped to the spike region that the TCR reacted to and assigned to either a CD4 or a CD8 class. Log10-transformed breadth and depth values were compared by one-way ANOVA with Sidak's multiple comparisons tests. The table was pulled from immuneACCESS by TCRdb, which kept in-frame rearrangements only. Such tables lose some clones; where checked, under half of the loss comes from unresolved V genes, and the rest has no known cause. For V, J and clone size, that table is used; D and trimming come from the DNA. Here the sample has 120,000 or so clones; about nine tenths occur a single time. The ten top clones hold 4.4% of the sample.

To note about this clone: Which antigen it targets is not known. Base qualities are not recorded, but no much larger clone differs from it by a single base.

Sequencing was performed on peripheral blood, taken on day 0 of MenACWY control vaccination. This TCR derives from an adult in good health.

DNA sequence: TGTGCCAGCAGCTTGGACACTGAAGCTTTCTTT. It codes for CASSLDTEAFF. The V and J genes are TRBV5-4 and TRBJ1-1; the D gene lacks a confident call. CDR1 is given as SGHNT and CDR2 as YYREEE, both from the germline V gene (reference sequence). Inclusive of the bounding cysteine and phenylalanine, the CDR3 is 11 residues long. Of the read, only the CDR3 DNA is kept; its 33 bases are in frame from base 1. Trimming at the junction amounts to 0 bases on V and 3 bases on J, and the germline ends lie 0 bases apart. The variable domain in full, with residues beyond the CDR3 obtained from the reference TRBV5-4 and TRBJ1-1 genes, is ETGVTQSPTHLIKTRGQQVTLRCSSQSGHNTVSWYQQALGQGPQFIFQYYREEENGRGNFPPRFSGLQFPNYSSELNVNALELDDSALYLCASSLDTEAFFGQGTRLTVV.